This paragraph covers one T cell receptor beta chain sequence. The data were taken from a study of T cell changes during pregnancy in multiple sclerosis. The data were produced by immunoSEQ multiplex PCR, yet TCRdb's version contains in-frame clones alone and is incomplete. The repertoire holds more than 45,000 clones, with about 90% as singletons. Germline V gives CDR1 SGHTA, CDR2 FQGNSA. Between the trimmed V and J ends, which lost 5 bases and 2 bases, there was a span of 19 bases. This CDR3 has 17 residues. The rearrangement links TRBV7-2 to TRBJ1-5; D is perhaps TRBD1 (6 bases). The clonotype was recovered from a female donor with multiple sclerosis, enrolled in a pregnancy study. The input for sequencing was CD4+ T cells from peripheral blood mononuclear cells, taken after pregnancy. CDR3 coding DNA: TGTGCCAGCAGCCCTCCGCGAGGGGGAGAAGGCAATCAGCCCCAGCATTTT. It specifies CASSPPRGGEGNQPQHF.